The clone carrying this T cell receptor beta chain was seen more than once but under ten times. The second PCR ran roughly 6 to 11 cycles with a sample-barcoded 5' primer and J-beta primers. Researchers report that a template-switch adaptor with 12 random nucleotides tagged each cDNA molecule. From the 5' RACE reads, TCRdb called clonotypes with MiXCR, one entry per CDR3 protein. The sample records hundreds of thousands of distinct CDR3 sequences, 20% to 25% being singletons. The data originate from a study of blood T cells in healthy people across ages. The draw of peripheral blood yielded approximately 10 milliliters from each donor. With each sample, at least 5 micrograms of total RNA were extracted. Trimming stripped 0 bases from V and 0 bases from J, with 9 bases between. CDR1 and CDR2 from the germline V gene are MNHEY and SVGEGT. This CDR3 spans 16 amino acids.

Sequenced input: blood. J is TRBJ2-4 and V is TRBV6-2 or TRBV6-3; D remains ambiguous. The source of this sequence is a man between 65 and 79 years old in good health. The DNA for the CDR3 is TGTGCCAGCAGTTACTCTTCTGGGTCAGCCAAAAACATTCAGTACTTC. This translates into CASSYSSGSAKNIQYF.